This T cell receptor beta chain was recovered during a study of Ad26.COV2.S vaccination and SARS-CoV-2 variants. From germline, CDR1 is KGHSH and CDR2 LQKENI. The CDR3 is made up of 15 amino acids. Trimming took 2 bases from V and 0 from J, leaving 5 bases between them. Concerning this clone itself: The target antigen is unknown.

Study-level points and caveats: The study found similar non-spike TCR breadth in vaccine and placebo recipients. Post-vaccination spike-specific CD8+ and CD4+ T cell responses reportedly had substantial breadth. Total T cell responses may have been underestimated by the TCR breadth and depth analyses. Among vaccine recipients, spike-specific TCR breadth exceeded that of placebo recipients.

The assay was immunoSEQ multiplex PCR, and TCRdb's table has in-frame clones only and misses some. The data show about 180,000 clones, with around 90% seen just once and more than 4.5% held by the top ten. The source of this sequence is a human donor who had recovered from COVID-19. This chain links TRBV18 with TRBJ2-6; D perhaps matches TRBD2 (5 bases). Sequences were derived from peripheral blood, sampled after recovery from COVID-19. The CDR3 sequence: CASSPEGSGANVLTF. The CDR3, as DNA: TGTGCCAGCTCACCAGAGGGCTCTGGGGCCAACGTCCTGACTTTC.